Presented here are 7 T cell receptor beta chains from one specimen sequenced in a study of cytomegalovirus exposure and HLA in healthy donors. Use of 60 Vbeta and 13 Jbeta primers characterized the PCR. Repertoires were generated with immunoSEQ multiplex PCR, while TCRdb's copy carries only in-frame clones and drops some. This sample has some 70,000 clones, with roughly 83% found just once. Sequencing was carried out using PBMCs. The receptors come from a woman aged 45-60 years in good health and CMV-seronegative.

In the case of this clone: An end of the junction differs from the germline gene, which may be a read error. The V and J genes are TRBV27 and TRBJ1-2; 8 nucleotides match TRBD1. From germline, CDR1 is MNHEY and CDR2 SMNVEV (reference sequence). This CDR3 contains 13 residues. CDR3 protein: CASSKDRGNGYPF. The CDR3 nucleotides are TGTGCCAGCAGCAAAGACAGGGGAAATGGCTACCCCTTC.

J is TRBJ2-1 and V is TRBV28, with 13 bases fitting TRBD2. The junction had 17 bases not matched to a gene; V was cut back by 5 bases and J by 7 bases. The CDR3 is 19 residues long. The V gene's germline CDR1 is MDHEN and CDR2 SYDVKM. The chain's CDR3 is CASSPRLHRTSGSFNEQFF. In nucleotides, the CDR3 is TGTGCCAGCAGTCCGCGACTTCACCGGACTAGCGGGAGTTTTAATGAGCAGTTCTTC.

This chain uses TRBV25-1 with TRBJ2-3; tentatively, D is TRBD2 (6 bases). Germline lookup yields CDR1 MGHDK and CDR2 SYGVNS. The CDR3 runs to 16 residues. Trimming cost V 1 base and J 0 bases, with 11 bases left between them. CDR3 loop: CASSESAGISTDTQYF. CDR3 sequence (DNA): TGTGCCAGCAGTGAATCGGCGGGGATAAGCACAGATACGCAGTATTTT.

The gene calls are TRBV20-1 and TRBJ1-3; the D is unclear. The CDR3 loop spans 11 amino acids. CDR1 DFQATT and CDR2 SNEGSKA come from the germline V gene (reference sequence). Deletions cut 5 bases from V and 6 bases from J, with 8 bases between. CDR3 coding DNA: TGCAGTGCTCGTAGTGAAAACACCATATATTTT. It is translated as CSARSENTIYF.

In this sample, this clone turned up once. The chain combines TRBV10-3 with TRBJ1-2, with 8 bases aligning to TRBD1. CDR1 is ENHRY and CDR2 is SYGVKD in the germline V gene. This CDR3 has 14 amino acids. V dropped 6 bases and J dropped 3; count of bases not matched to a gene: 6. The CDR3 is CAIRDRAGDYGYTF. CDR3 sequence (DNA): TGTGCCATCAGGGACAGGGCGGGGGACTATGGCTACACCTTC.

The V call is TRBV2, the J call TRBJ2-1, with 12 bases that match TRBD2. Germline assignment: CDR1 SNHLY and CDR2 FYNNEI. The CDR3 runs 16 residues. V was pared by 5 bases and J by 4 bases, with 6 bases of the junction left unmatched. CDR3 protein: CASSFMTSGRYNEQFF. In DNA, the CDR3 is TGTGCCAGCAGTTTCATGACTAGCGGGAGATACAATGAGCAGTTCTTC.

The chain combines TRBV4-3 with TRBJ2-1; tentatively, D is TRBD2 (5 bases). The CDR3 is 16 amino acids. V shed 0 bases and J shed 6 bases, with 15 bases lying between them. Germline V CDR1 and CDR2: LGHNA, YSLEER. The CDR3 nucleotides read TGCGCCAGCAGCCAAGACGGGGTTCCCTCCCGCAATGAGCAGTTCTTC. This encodes CASSQDGVPSRNEQFF.